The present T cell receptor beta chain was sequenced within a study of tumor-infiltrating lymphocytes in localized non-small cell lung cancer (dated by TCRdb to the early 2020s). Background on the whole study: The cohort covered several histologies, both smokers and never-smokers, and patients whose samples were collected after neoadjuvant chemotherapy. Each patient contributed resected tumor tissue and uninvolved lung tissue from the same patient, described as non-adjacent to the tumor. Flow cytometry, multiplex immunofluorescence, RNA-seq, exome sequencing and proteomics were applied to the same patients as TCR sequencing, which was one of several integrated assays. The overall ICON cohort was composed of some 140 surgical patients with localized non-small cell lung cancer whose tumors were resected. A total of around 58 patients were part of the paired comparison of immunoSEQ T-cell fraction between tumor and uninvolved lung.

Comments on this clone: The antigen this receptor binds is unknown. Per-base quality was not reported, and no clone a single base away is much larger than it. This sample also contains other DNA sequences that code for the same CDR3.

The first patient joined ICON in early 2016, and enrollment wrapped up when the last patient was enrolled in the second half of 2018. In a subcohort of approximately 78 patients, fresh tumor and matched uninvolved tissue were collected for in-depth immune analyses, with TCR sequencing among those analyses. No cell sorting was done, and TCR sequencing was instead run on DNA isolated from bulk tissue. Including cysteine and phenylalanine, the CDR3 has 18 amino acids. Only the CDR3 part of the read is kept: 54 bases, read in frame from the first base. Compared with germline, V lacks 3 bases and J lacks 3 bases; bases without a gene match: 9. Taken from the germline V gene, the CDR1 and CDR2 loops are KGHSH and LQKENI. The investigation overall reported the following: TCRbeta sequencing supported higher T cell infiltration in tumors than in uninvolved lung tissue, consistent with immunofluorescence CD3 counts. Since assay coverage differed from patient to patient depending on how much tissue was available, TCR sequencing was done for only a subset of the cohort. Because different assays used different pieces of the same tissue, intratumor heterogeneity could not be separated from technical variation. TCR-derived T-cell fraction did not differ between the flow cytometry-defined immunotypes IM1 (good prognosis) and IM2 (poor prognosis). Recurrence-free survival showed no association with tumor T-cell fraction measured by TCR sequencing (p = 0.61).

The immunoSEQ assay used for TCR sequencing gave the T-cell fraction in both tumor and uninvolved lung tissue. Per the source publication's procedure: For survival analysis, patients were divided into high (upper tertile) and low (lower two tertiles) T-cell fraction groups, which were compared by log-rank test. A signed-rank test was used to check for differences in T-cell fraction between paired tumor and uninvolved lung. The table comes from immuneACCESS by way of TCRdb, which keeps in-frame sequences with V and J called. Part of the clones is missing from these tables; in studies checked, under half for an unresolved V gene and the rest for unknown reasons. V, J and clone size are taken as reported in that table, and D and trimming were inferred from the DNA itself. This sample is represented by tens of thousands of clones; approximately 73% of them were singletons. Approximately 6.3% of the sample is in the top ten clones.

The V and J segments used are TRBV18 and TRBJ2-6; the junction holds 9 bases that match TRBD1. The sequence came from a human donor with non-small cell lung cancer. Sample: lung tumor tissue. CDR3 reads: CASSPPGQGLGGANVLTF. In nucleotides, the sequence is TGTGCCAGCTCACCTCCGGGACAGGGTCTTGGTGGGGCCAACGTCCTGACTTTC.